This T cell receptor (beta chain) derives from a study of beta chain features in type 1 diabetes. Study conclusions and caveats: Reads derived from cDNA could over-represent cells showing high TCR expression.

This clone has more than one count but fewer than ten. Its antigen is unidentified. The V end was cut by 10 bases, the J end by 2 bases, with 12 bases between. This CDR3 is 13 amino acids long. Germline-derived CDR1 and CDR2 are MDHEN and SYDVKM. The isolated RNA, all of it, was reverse transcribed, so expressed TCRB transcripts were what got sequenced. Clones were sequenced by immunoSEQ multiplex PCR, and TCRdb holds only the in-frame ones, with some missing. This sample carries 900,000 or so clones, roughly 15% of them seen once, and the ten largest clones take 0.023%. The chain carries TRBV28 and TRBJ1-5, with D maybe TRBD1 (5 bases). The source material was naive CD4+ T cells from blood. The sequence was collected from a woman under 30 in good health. CDR3 sequence: CANSGMRNQPQHF. CDR3 bases: TGTGCCAACTCAGGGATGCGCAATCAGCCCCAGCATTTT.